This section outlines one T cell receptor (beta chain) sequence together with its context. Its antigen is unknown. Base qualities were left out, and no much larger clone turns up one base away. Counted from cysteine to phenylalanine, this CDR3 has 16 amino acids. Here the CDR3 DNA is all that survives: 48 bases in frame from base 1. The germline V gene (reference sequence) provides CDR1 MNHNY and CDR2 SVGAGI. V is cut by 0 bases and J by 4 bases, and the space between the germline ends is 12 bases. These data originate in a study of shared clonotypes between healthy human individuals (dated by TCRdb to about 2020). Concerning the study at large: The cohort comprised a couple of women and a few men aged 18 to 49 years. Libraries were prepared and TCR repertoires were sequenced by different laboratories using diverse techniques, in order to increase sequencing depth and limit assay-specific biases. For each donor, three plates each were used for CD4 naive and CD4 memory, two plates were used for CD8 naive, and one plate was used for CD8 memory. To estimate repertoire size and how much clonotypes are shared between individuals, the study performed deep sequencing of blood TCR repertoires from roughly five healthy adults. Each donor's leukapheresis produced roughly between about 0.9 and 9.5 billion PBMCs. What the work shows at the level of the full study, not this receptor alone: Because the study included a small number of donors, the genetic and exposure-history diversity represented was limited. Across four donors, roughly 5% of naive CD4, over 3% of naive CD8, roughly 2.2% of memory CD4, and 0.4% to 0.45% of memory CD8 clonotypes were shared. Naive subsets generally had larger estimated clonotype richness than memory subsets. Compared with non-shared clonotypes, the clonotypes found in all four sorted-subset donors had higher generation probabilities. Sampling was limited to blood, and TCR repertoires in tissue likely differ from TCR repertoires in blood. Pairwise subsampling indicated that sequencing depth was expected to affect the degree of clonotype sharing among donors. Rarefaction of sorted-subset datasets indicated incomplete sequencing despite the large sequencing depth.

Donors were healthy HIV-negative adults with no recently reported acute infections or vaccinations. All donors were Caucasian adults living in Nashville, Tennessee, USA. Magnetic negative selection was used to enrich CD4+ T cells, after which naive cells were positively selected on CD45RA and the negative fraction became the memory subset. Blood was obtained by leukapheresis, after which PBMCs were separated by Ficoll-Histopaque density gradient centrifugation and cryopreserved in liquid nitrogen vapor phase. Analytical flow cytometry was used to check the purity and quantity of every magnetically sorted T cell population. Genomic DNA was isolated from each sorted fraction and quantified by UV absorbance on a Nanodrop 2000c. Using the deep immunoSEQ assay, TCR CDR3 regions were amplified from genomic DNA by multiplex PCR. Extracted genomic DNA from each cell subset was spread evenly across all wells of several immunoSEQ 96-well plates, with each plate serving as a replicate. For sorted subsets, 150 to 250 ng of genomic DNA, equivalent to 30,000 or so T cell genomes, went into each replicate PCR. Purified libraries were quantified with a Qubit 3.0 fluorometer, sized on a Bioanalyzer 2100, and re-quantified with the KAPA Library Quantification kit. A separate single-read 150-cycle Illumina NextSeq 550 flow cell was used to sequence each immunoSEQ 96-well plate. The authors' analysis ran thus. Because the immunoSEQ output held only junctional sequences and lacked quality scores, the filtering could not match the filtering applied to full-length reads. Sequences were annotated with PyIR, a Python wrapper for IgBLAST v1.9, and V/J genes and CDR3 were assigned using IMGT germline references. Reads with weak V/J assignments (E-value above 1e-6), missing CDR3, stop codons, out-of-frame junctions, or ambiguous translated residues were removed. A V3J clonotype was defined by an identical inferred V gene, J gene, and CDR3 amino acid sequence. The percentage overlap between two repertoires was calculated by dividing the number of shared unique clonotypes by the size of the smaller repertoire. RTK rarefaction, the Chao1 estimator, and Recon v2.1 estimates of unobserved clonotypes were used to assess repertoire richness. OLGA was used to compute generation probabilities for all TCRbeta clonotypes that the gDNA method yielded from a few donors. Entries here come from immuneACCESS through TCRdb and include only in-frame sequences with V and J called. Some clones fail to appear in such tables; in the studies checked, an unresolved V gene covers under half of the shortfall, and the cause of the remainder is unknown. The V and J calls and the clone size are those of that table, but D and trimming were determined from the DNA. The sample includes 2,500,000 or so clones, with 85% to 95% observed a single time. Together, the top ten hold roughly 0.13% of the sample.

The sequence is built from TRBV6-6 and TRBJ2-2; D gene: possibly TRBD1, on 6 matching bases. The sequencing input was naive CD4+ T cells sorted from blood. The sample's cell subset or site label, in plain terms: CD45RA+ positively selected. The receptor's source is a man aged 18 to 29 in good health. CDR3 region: CASSYSYRVATGELFF. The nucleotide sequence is TGTGCCAGCAGTTACTCTTACAGGGTGGCCACCGGGGAGCTGTTTTTT.